Below are 12 T cell receptor beta chains sequenced from a single sample in a study of radiotherapy plus CTLA-4 blockade in lung cancer. Clones were sequenced by immunoSEQ multiplex PCR, and TCRdb holds only the in-frame ones, with some missing. The sample has about 66,000 clones; about 83% are singletons. The source was peripheral blood, collected from a patient treated with radiotherapy plus ipilimumab. The receptors stem from a human donor with non-small cell lung cancer who had a partial response to radiotherapy plus ipilimumab.

The chain recombines TRBV12-2 with TRBJ2-1; the tabulated D call, TRBD2, remains unverified against the DNA. TRBV12-2 is reported as a pseudogene. This CDR3 comprises 13 residues. DNA of the CDR3: TGTGCAAGTAGCGGGAGAGAGTTCGGTGAGCAGTTCTTC. This translates into CASSGREFGEQFF.

J is TRBJ2-2 and V is TRBV6-5, with TRBD1 identical over 8 bases. Unmatched junction bases numbered 4, after V lost 0 bases and J lost 7 bases. The CDR3 runs 15 residues. The V gene's germline CDR1 is MNHEY and CDR2 SVGAGI. The CDR3 bases are TGTGCCAGCAGTTACTCGACAGGGGATAGCGGGGAGCTGTTTTTT. The encoded protein is CASSYSTGDSGELFF.

The chain has TRBV27 and TRBJ2-7; 8 bases are a match to TRBD2. Germline V gene sequence: CDR1 MNHEY, CDR2 SMNVEV (reference sequence). V shed 6 bases, J shed 2 bases, and the junction held 6 bases outside the gene matches. This CDR3 region has 14 residues. The CDR3 loop reads CASSQGLGTYEQYF. In nucleotides, the CDR3 is TGTGCCAGCAGCCAGGGACTAGGGACCTACGAGCAGTACTTC.

The chain joins TRBV20-1 to TRBJ1-2; D remains unclear. V was trimmed by 5 bases and J by 0 bases, leaving 4 bases between them. This CDR3 region has 11 residues. Germline assignment: CDR1 DFQATT and CDR2 SNEGSKA (reference sequence). The CDR3 protein is CSASANYGYTF. DNA of the CDR3: TGCAGTGCTTCAGCTAACTATGGCTACACCTTC.

The rearrangement joins TRBV19 to TRBJ1-4, with D tentatively TRBD1 (6 bases). Germline CDR1 LNHDA, CDR2 SQIVND (reference sequence). V was cut by 9 bases and J by 4 bases, with 18 bases left in between. The CDR3 extends over 15 amino acids. Written as DNA, the CDR3 is TGTGCCAGCCTACCCAGGGGCCTGTATAATGAAAAACTGTTTTTT. The encoded protein is CASLPRGLYNEKLFF.

The genes are TRBV19 and TRBJ2-3, with a weak D call TRBD2 (5 bases). This CDR3 contains 14 residues. Germline V CDR1 and CDR2: LNHDA, SQIVND (reference sequence). Deletions cut 4 bases from V and 4 bases from J, with 12 bases between. The chain's CDR3 is CASSRGPSSDTQYF. The CDR3 DNA is TGTGCCAGTAGTAGAGGGCCATCGTCAGATACGCAGTATTTT.

The genes are TRBV14 and TRBJ2-5; no definite D call. The closer fit of TRBJ2-7 to the DNA end suggests the J call may be wrong. This CDR3 spans 11 amino acids. Germline values: CDR1 SGHDN, CDR2 FVKESK. CDR3 sequence reads: CASSQGSEQYF. The CDR3 nucleotides read TGTGCCAGCAGCCAAGGTAGCGAGCAGTACTTC.

The chain employs TRBV6-1 and TRBJ1-1; D is unresolved. The CDR3 length is 11 residues. The V gene lost 2 bases and the J gene lost 7 bases, with 5 bases spanning the gap. Germline V gene data show CDR1 as MNHNS and CDR2 as SASEGT. The CDR3, as DNA: TGTGCCAGCAGTGAAATCCATGAAGCTTTCTTT. Its protein is CASSEIHEAFF.

The J gene is TRBJ2-1, the V gene TRBV7-2; 7 bases align to TRBD2. The CDR3 totals 17 residues. In germline, CDR1 is SGHTA, CDR2 FQGNSA. The V and J ends lost 2 bases and 5 bases, in that order; junction bases with no gene match: 12. The CDR3 reads CASSLSRWGGNNNEQFF. The CDR3 DNA reads TGTGCCAGCAGCTTATCCCGGTGGGGGGGAAATAACAATGAGCAGTTCTTC.

The gene calls are TRBV13 and TRBJ2-4, with D possibly being TRBD1 (6 bases). Trimming stripped 0 bases from V and 9 bases from J, with 6 bases between. The CDR3 sequence is 12 residues long. Germline assignment: CDR1 PRHDT and CDR2 FYEKMQ (reference sequence). The CDR3, as DNA: TGTGCCAGCAGCTTAGGGACAGGCATTCAGTACTTC. Its protein is CASSLGTGIQYF.

V usage is TRBV30 and J usage is TRBJ2-1; 8 bases map to TRBD2. The V gene end was trimmed by 5 bases and the J gene end by 7 bases; junction bases not matched to a gene: 4. The CDR3 has 12 residues. The V gene's germline CDR1 is GTSNPN and CDR2 SVGIG (reference sequence). Written as DNA, the CDR3 is TGTGCCTGGGGACTAGCATGGAATGAGCAGTTCTTC. Its protein product is CAWGLAWNEQFF. Full variable domain (remainder filled in from reference TRBV30 and TRBJ2-1): SQTIHQWPATLVQPVGSPLSLECTVEGTSNPNLYWYRQAAGRGLQLLFYSVGIGQISSEVPQNLSASRPQDRQFILSSKKLLLSDSGFYLCAWGLAWNEQFFGPGTRLTVL.

This sequence joins TRBV2 and TRBJ1-2, with D perhaps matching TRBD1 (5 bases). The CDR3 has 13 amino acids. Germline V CDR1 and CDR2: SNHLY, FYNNEI. Trimming stripped 2 bases from V and 2 bases from J, with 6 bases between. The CDR3 region is CASSENRNYGYTF. The CDR3 coding sequence is TGTGCCAGCAGTGAAAACAGGAACTATGGCTACACCTTC.